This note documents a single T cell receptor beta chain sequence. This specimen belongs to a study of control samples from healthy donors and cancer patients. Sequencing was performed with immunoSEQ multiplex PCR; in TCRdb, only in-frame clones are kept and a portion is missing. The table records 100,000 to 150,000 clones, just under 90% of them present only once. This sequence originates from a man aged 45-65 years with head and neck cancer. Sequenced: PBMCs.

The CDR3 spells CASRLAGGPNEQFF. CDR3 sequence (DNA): TGTGCCAGCAGATTAGCGGGAGGTCCCAATGAGCAGTTCTTC. The rearrangement uses TRBV28 and TRBJ2-1, with 10 nucleotides matching TRBD2. Germline lookup yields CDR1 MDHEN and CDR2 SYDVKM. J gave up 6 bases and V 6 bases, and 5 bases lay outside the gene matches. The CDR3 sequence is 14 residues long.